Shown below are 26 T cell receptor beta chains from a single sample sequenced in a study of blood T cells in healthy people across ages. Next came a second PCR, run for about 7 to 12 cycles, which used a sample-barcoded 5' primer along with a J-beta primer mix. TCRdb ran MiXCR on the 5' RACE reads and lists one entry per CDR3 protein. The sample lists around 1,500,000 distinct CDR3 sequences, roughly 40% occurring once. The sample taken for sequencing was blood. Every receptor here comes from a woman between 18 and 29 years old in good health.

Ten or more counts support this clonotype. This chain connects TRBV5-1 to TRBJ1-1; TRBD1 aligns across 7 bases. The CDR3 covers 15 residues. With V trimmed by 5 bases and J by 1 base, 8 bases remained unmatched. Germline CDR1 reads SGHRS; CDR2 reads YFSETQ. CDR3 bases: TGCGCCAGCAGGACTACAGGGGACTCGAACACTGAAGCTTTCTTT. Encoded protein: CASRTTGDSNTEAFF.

V gene TRBV15 combines with J gene TRBJ1-5; the D is unclear. This CDR3 contains 12 residues. Germline V gene data show CDR1 as LNHNV and CDR2 as YYDKDF (reference sequence). Trimming stripped 4 bases from V and 3 bases from J, with 4 bases between. In DNA form, the CDR3 reads TGTGCCACCAGCAAACTCAATCAGCCCCAGCATTTT. This translates into CATSKLNQPQHF.

V gene TRBV10-3 combines with J gene TRBJ1-2; D may be TRBD1 (6 bases). There are 18 residues in the CDR3. Between the trimmed V and J ends, which lost 0 bases and 5 bases, there was a span of 22 bases. CDR1 and CDR2 (germline): ENHRY, SYGVKD. CDR3 DNA sequence: TGTGCCATCAGTGAGTCGAGGGGGGCAGCACTGGGCCAGTATGGCTACACCTTC. This sequence encodes CAISESRGAALGQYGYTF.

This chain links TRBV3-1 with TRBJ2-2; 9 nucleotides agree with TRBD2. The CDR3 consists of 15 residues. From germline, CDR1 is LGHDT and CDR2 YNNKEL (reference sequence). J was trimmed by 7 bases and V by 3 bases; bases with no gene match: 6. As DNA, the CDR3 is TGTGCCAGCAGCCACTCTAGCGGGACCGTCGGGGAGCTGTTTTTT. This codes for CASSHSSGTVGELFF.

The chain joins TRBV20-1 to TRBJ2-1; D could derive from TRBD1 or TRBD2 (5 bases each). CDR1 is DFQATT, CDR2 SNEGSKA, per germline (reference sequence). V lost 1 base, J lost 3 bases, and 16 bases lay in between. This CDR3 has 16 amino acids. CDR3 sequence reads: CSARAFTGGDYNEQFF. The CDR3 DNA reads TGCAGTGCTAGAGCCTTTACAGGAGGCGACTACAATGAGCAGTTCTTC.

The gene calls are TRBV6-1 and TRBJ2-4, with D perhaps matching TRBD2 (5 bases). Between the trimmed V and J ends, which lost 2 bases and 0 bases, there was a span of 8 bases. CDR1 is MNHNS and CDR2 is SASEGT in the germline V gene. The CDR3 length is 15 residues. CDR3 in amino acids: CASSEYGLAKNIQYF. The CDR3, as DNA: TGTGCCAGCAGTGAATATGGACTAGCCAAAAACATTCAGTACTTC.

The rearrangement links TRBV4-1 to TRBJ1-1; 7 bases match TRBD1. Germline lookup yields CDR1 MGHRA and CDR2 YSYEKL. The length of the CDR3 is 16 residues. Trimming took 4 bases from V and 3 from J; bases not matched to a gene: 11. As DNA, the CDR3 is TGCGCCAGCAGCCCGCAGGGGGTCCAGCTCCACACTGAAGCTTTCTTT. Translated: CASSPQGVQLHTEAFF.

The chain couples TRBV6-2 or TRBV6-3 to TRBJ2-1; 12 bases agree with TRBD2. The germline V gene has CDR1 MNHEY and CDR2 SVGEGT. V lost 0 bases and J lost 3; bases outside the gene matches: 12. CDR3 length: 20 residues. CDR3 region: CASSYSRLAGAINVYNEQFF. The CDR3 nucleotides read TGTGCCAGCAGTTACTCCAGACTAGCGGGAGCAATAAACGTCTACAATGAGCAGTTCTTC.

The chain recombines TRBV10-2 with TRBJ1-4; 9 bases agree with TRBD1. Looked up from germline, CDR1 is WSHSY and CDR2 is SAAADI. V was pared by 8 bases and J by 3 bases, with 4 bases of the junction left unmatched. The CDR3 extends over 14 amino acids. The CDR3 DNA follows: TGCGCCAGCGCCGGGACAGGGCCTAATGAAAAACTGTTTTTT. Its protein is CASAGTGPNEKLFF.

This rearrangement joins TRBV2 to TRBJ2-5; 11 nucleotides line up with TRBD2. The CDR3 runs 16 residues. V was clipped by 9 bases and J by 5 bases; unmatched bases: 14. Germline V CDR1 and CDR2: SNHLY, FYNNEI. CDR3 bases: TGTGCCAGGGGGACTAGCGGAACTCTGGGTCTGGAGACCCAGTACTTC. It specifies CARGTSGTLGLETQYF.

This clonotype was detected only once. J is TRBJ2-5 and V is TRBV7-9; a possible D gene is TRBD2 (6 bases). The CDR3 is 14 residues long. V lost 5 bases to trimming and J lost 11 bases, with 21 bases between them. CDR1 and CDR2 from the germline V gene are SEHNR and FQNEAQ (reference sequence). The CDR3 is CASSPFREWDEQYF. Written as DNA, the CDR3 is TGTGCCAGCAGCCCATTCCGGGAGTGGGATGAGCAGTACTTC.

This clonotype was detected only a few times. This chain joins TRBV20-1 and TRBJ2-1, with D perhaps assigned TRBD1 or TRBD2 (5 bases each). The CDR3 sequence is 16 residues long. Trimming removed 5 bases at V and 0 bases at J, with 17 bases between. Germline values: CDR1 DFQATT, CDR2 SNEGSKA (reference sequence). The CDR3 sequence: CSAWTTRASSYNEQFF. The CDR3 DNA sequence: TGCAGTGCTTGGACAACTAGGGCGAGCTCCTACAATGAGCAGTTCTTC.

The CDR3 coding sequence is TGCGCCAGCAGCCAACGGTTATATGGAGCGGGAGACTACAATGAGCAGTTCTTC. Amino acid sequence: CASSQRLYGAGDYNEQFF. The J gene is TRBJ2-1, the V gene TRBV4-1; 8 positions agree with TRBD2. The V segment lost 2 bases and the J segment 3 bases; nucleotides outside the gene matches: 12. The CDR3 has 18 amino acids. CDR1 and CDR2 from the germline V gene are MGHRA and YSYEKL.

This clonotype appeared a few times. The V gene is TRBV12-3 or TRBV12-4, the J gene TRBJ1-2, with TRBD1 identical over 9 bases. V dropped 7 bases and J dropped 1; count of bases not matched to a gene: 7. CDR3 size: 15 residues. The CDR3 region has the DNA TGTGCCAGCACCCAGAAGACAGGGGGTAACTATGGCTACACCTTC. It is translated as CASTQKTGGNYGYTF.

V is TRBV4-1 and J is TRBJ2-1, with TRBD2 matching 8 bases. V lost 8 bases, J lost 10 bases, and 16 bases stayed unmatched. Germline loops: CDR1 MGHRA, CDR2 YSYEKL. The CDR3 contains 15 residues. In DNA form, the CDR3 reads TGCGCCAGCGGCTTTCTAGCGGGTCGTGGGTACGAGCAGTTCTTC. As protein: CASGFLAGRGYEQFF.

V is TRBV5-1 and J is TRBJ2-3, with 7 positions matching TRBD1. The V and J ends lost 4 bases and 6 bases, in that order; junction bases with no gene match: 8. Germline CDR1 reads SGHRS; CDR2 reads YFSETQ. The CDR3 has 14 residues. The CDR3 spells CASSGDSVWDTQYF. Here the CDR3 DNA reads TGCGCCAGCAGCGGGGACAGTGTATGGGATACGCAGTATTTT.

This clonotype has just one count. V is TRBV27 and J is TRBJ1-4; TRBD1 aligns across 12 bases. CDR1 MNHEY and CDR2 SMNVEV come from the germline V gene (reference sequence). This CDR3 region has 18 residues. V was clipped by 0 bases and J by 7 bases; unmatched bases: 9. The CDR3 bases are TGTGCCAGCAGTTTATCCGGGACAGGGGGCGCGAGAGGTGAAAAACTGTTTTTT. Translated: CASSLSGTGGARGEKLFF.

The rearrangement uses TRBV12-3 or TRBV12-4 and TRBJ2-3, with 9 bases lining up with TRBD2. V gave up 7 bases and J gave up 4 bases; unmatched junction bases: 12. The CDR3 totals 16 residues. For the CDR3, the DNA is TGTGCCAGCATCGGACGGGCTGGCGGGGGGGCAGATACGCAGTATTTT. Translation gives CASIGRAGGGADTQYF.

This clonotype showed up just a few times. The V and J genes are TRBV6-2 or TRBV6-3 and TRBJ2-5; no clear D gene. Germline V gene sequence: CDR1 MNHEY, CDR2 SVGEGT. Trimming cost V 4 bases and J 11 bases, with 14 bases left between them. The CDR3 has 12 residues. The CDR3 spells CASSLYMNEQYF. In DNA, the CDR3 is TGTGCCAGCAGTTTATACATGAATGAGCAGTACTTC.

Comments on this clonotype: This sequence may be a read error, since a much larger clone differs from it by one base. J is TRBJ2-5 and V is TRBV2, with D hard to call. Germline lookup yields CDR1 SNHLY and CDR2 FYNNEI. V dropped 8 bases and J dropped 0 bases, with 7 bases sitting between them. CDR3 length: 12 amino acids. Here the CDR3 DNA reads TGTGCCAGCGGCCAGTACCAAGAGACCCAGTACTTC. Protein sequence: CASGQYQETQYF. The variable domain in full, with the rest retrieved from reference TRBV2 and TRBJ2-5, is EPEVTQTPSHQVTQMGQEVILRCVPISNHLYFYWYRQILGQKVEFLVSFYNNEISEKSEIFDDQFSVERPDGSNFTLKIRSTKLEDSAMYFCASGQYQETQYFGPGTRLLVL.

V gene TRBV3-1 combines with J gene TRBJ2-1; 8 bases map to TRBD2. CDR3 length equals 14 residues. Trimming cost V 3 bases and J 4 bases; bases outside gene matches: 2. Looked up from germline, CDR1 is LGHDT and CDR2 is YNNKEL (reference sequence). CDR3 bases: TGTGCCAGCAGCCATCTAGCGGGTTACAATGAGCAGTTCTTC. It encodes CASSHLAGYNEQFF.

V gene TRBV7-9 combines with J gene TRBJ2-4, with TRBD2 matching over 11 bases. Looked up from germline, CDR1 is SEHNR and CDR2 is FQNEAQ (reference sequence). The CDR3 has 16 residues. Unmatched junction bases numbered 21, after V lost 10 bases and J lost 13 bases. Here the CDR3 DNA reads TGTGCCATCCCGGGACTAGCGGACTCCGATCAAGAGGCCCAGTACTTC. Protein product: CAIPGLADSDQEAQYF.

This clonotype was observed once. Mismatch with germline at one junction end may stem from a read error. The CDR3: CAGSLTYEQYF. CDR3 DNA: TGTGCCGGCAGCCTTACTTACGAGCAGTACTTC. The genes are TRBV7-9 and TRBJ2-7; D not certain. CDR3 length: 11 amino acids. The germline V gene has CDR1 SEHNR and CDR2 FQNEAQ (reference sequence).

This clonotype was detected only once. The chain employs TRBV12-3 or TRBV12-4 and TRBJ2-2, with D unresolved. V lost 7 bases to trimming and J lost 2 bases, with 5 bases between them. The CDR3 is 12 residues long. CDR3 coding DNA: TGTGCCAGCAACCTCAACACCGGGGAGCTGTTTTTT. Translation gives CASNLNTGELFF.

The chain is built from TRBV12-3 or TRBV12-4 and TRBJ2-7, with TRBD2 matching over 12 bases. There are 14 residues in the CDR3. The ends lost 5 bases at V and 7 bases at J; junction bases unmatched: 6. Here the CDR3 reads CASSATSGSSEQYF. The CDR3 DNA reads as TGTGCCAGCAGTGCGACTAGCGGGAGCAGTGAGCAGTACTTC.

This clonotype was seen more than once but under ten times. The V gene is TRBV5-1, the J gene TRBJ2-7; D is unresolved. The CDR3 sequence is 13 residues long. V lost 0 bases and J 5 bases, leaving 9 bases between the germline ends. The germline CDR1 and CDR2 sequences are SGHRS and YFSETQ. This CDR3 reads CASSLAKGNEQYF. The DNA of the CDR3 is TGCGCCAGCAGCTTGGCCAAAGGGAACGAGCAGTACTTC.